The source of this TCR beta chain is a study of beta chain features in type 1 diabetes. Turning to the study itself: No age, gender or cell yield differences were seen between patients and healthy donors. Study-wide findings and caveats: Shortening that was moderate but significant affected the TCRB CDR3s of Type 1 diabetes patients in all four CD4+ subsets. Lower insertion and higher deletion counts appeared at VDJ junctions in type 1 diabetes patients.

Expressed TCRB transcripts were sequenced after all isolated RNA was converted to cDNA. Some clones are missing from TCRdb's copy, which holds only in-frame ones; the method was immunoSEQ multiplex PCR. The sample holds 100,000 to 150,000 clones, around 9% seen once. This clone was seen more than once but under ten times. What it binds is not known. One heparinised draw, averaging about 116 mL, was taken per donor. Sorted populations all had greater than 98% purity. Deletions cut 4 bases from V and 4 bases from J, with 10 bases between. This CDR3 contains 13 residues. CDR1 is SGHTA, CDR2 FQGNSA, per germline.

This chain joins TRBV7-2 and TRBJ1-1; D call uncertain. Specimen: central memory CD4+ T cells from blood. The receptor was isolated from a man between 25 and 39 years old with type 1 diabetes. The CDR3 DNA is TGTGCCAGCAGCTCCACAGAGGGCACTGAAGCTTTCTTT. Amino acids: CASSSTEGTEAFF.